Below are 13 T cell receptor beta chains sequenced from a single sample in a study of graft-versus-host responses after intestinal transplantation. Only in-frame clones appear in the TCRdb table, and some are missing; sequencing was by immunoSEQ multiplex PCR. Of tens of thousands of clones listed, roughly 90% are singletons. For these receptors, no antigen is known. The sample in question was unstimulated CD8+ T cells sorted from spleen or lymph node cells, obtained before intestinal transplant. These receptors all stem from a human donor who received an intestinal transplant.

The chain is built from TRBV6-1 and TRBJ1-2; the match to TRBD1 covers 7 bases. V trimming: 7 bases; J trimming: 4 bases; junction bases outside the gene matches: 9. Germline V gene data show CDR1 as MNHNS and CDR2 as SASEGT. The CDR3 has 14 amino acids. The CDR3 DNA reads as TGTGCCAGCAATGGACAGGCTGGTTTCTATGGCTACACCTTC. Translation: CASNGQAGFYGYTF.

In nucleotides, the CDR3 is TGCAGCGTTGACGCTGGGGAGATCTATGGCTACACCTTC. This codes for CSVDAGEIYGYTF. The V call is TRBV29-1, the J call TRBJ1-2; D unclear. V gave up 3 bases and J gave up 4 bases, with 12 bases separating them. The CDR3 covers 13 residues. Germline loops: CDR1 SQVTM, CDR2 ANQGSEA.

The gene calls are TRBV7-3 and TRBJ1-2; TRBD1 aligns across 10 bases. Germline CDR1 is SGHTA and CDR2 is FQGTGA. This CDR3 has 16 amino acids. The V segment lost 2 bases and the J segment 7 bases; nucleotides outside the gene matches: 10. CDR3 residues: CASSLGPGQGDFGYTF. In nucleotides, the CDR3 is TGTGCCAGCAGCTTAGGACCCGGACAGGGGGATTTTGGCTACACCTTC.

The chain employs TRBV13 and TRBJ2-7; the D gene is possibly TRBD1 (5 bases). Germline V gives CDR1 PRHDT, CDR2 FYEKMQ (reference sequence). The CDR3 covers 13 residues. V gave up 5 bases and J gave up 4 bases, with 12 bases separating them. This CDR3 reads CASSPGQIYEQYF. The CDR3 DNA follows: TGTGCCAGCAGCCCCGGACAAATATACGAGCAGTACTTC.

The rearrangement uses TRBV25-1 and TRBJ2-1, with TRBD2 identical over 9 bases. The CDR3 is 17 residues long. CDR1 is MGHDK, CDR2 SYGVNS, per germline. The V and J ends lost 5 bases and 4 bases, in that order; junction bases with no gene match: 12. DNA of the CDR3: TGTGCCAGCAGTCCGCGGGAGGGCCTAGTTGAGTACAATGAGCAGTTCTTC. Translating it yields CASSPREGLVEYNEQFF. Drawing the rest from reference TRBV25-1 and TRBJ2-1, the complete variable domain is EADIYQTPRYLVIGTGKKITLECSQTMGHDKMYWYQQDPGMELHLIHYSYGVNSTEKGDLSSESTVSRIRTEHFPLTLESARPSHTSQYLCASSPREGLVEYNEQFFGPGTRLTVL.

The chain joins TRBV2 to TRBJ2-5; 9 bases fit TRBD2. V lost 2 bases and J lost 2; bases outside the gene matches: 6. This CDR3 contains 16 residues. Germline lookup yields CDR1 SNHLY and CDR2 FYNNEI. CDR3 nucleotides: TGTGCCAGCAGTGAAAGCCTAGCGGGGCCTCAAGAGACCCAGTACTTC. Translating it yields CASSESLAGPQETQYF.

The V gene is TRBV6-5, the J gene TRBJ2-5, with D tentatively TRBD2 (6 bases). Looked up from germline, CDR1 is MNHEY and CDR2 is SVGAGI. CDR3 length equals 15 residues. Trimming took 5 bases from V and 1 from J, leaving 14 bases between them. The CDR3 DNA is TGTGCCAGCAGTCTTAATCTAGCGATCCAAGAGACCCAGTACTTC. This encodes CASSLNLAIQETQYF.

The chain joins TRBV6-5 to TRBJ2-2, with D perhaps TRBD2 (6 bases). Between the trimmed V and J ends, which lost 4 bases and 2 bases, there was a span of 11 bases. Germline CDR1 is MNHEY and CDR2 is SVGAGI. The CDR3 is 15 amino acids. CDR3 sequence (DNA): TGTGCCAGCAGTTCCCGACTAGACAACACCGGGGAGCTGTTTTTT. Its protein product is CASSSRLDNTGELFF.

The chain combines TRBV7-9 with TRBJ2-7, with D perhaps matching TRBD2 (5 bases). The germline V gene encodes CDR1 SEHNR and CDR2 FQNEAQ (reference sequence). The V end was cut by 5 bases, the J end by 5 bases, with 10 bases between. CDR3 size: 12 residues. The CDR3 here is CASSLGLDEQYF. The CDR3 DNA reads TGTGCCAGCAGCCTTGGACTGGACGAGCAGTACTTC.

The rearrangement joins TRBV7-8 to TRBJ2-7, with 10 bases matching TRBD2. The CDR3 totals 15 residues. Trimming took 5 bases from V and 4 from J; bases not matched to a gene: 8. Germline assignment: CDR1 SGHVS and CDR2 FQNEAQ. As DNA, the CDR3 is TGTGCCAGCAGCGCACCCGGGACTAGCGAATACGAGCAGTACTTC. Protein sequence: CASSAPGTSEYEQYF. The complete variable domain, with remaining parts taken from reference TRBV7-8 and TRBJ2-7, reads GAGVSQSPRYKVAKRGQDVALRCDPISGHVSLFWYQQALGQGPEFLTYFQNEAQLDKSGLPSDRFFAERPEGSVSTLKIQRTQQEDSAVYLCASSAPGTSEYEQYFGPGTRLTVT.

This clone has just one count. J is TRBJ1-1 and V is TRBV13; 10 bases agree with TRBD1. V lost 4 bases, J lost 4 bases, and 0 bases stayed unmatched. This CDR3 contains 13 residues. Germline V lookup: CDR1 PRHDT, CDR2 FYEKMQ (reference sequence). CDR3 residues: CASSWTGGTEAFF. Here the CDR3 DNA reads TGTGCCAGCAGCTGGACAGGGGGCACTGAAGCTTTCTTT.

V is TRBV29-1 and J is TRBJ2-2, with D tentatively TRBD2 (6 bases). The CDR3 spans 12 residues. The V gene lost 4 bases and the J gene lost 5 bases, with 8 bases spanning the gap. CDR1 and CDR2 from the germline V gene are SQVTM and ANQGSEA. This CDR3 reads CSVVAVTGELFF. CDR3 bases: TGCAGCGTTGTAGCGGTGACCGGGGAGCTGTTTTTT.

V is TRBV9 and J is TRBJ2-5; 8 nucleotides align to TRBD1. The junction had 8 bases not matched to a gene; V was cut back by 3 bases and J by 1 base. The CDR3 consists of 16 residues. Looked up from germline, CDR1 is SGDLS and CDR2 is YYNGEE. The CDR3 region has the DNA TGTGCCAGCAGCGCGCGGACAGGGACCCGCCAAGAGACCCAGTACTTC. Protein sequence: CASSARTGTRQETQYF.